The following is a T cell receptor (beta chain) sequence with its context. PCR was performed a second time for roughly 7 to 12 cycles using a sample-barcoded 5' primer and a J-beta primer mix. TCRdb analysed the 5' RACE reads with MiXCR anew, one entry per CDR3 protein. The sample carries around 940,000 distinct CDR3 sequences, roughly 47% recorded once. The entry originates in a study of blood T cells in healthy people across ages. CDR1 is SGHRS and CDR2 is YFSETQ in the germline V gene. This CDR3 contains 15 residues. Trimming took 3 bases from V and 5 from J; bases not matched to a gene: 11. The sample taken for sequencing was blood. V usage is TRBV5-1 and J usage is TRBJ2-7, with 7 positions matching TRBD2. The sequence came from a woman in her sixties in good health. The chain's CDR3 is CASSSTGGRVNEQYF. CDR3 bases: TGCGCCAGCAGCTCTACAGGCGGGAGAGTCAACGAGCAGTACTTC.